The rows below give T cell receptor beta chains drawn from one sample of a study of shared clonotypes between healthy human individuals. Using immunoSEQ multiplex PCR, the repertoire was profiled, and TCRdb retains in-frame clones only, with some absent. The sample records 550,000 to 700,000 clones, less than 80% being singletons. Sequenced sample: memory CD4+ T cells sorted from blood. The receptors derive from a woman in her twenties or thirties in good health. The CDR3 runs from the conserved cysteine through the conserved F or W. D genes are given only for firm matches. Expanded clones are given a class, and other clones once, few, many or no size at all.

TRBV6-6	TRBJ2-3	.	TRBD1	TGTGCCAGCAGCCCGGGGACAGGGAGGGATACGCAGTATTTT	CASSPGTGRDTQYF
TRBV2	TRBJ2-7	.	.	TGTGCCAGCAATTTGAGGGACTACGAGCAGTACTTC	CASNLRDYEQYF
TRBV29-1	TRBJ1-1	.	TRBD1	TGCAGCGTTGCGGGGGACAGGGGGAACACTGAAGCTTTCTTT	CSVAGDRGNTEAFF
TRBV7-9	TRBJ2-7	.	TRBD1	TGTGCCAGCAGCATACCCGGGACAGCCAGGTGGTACTTC	CASSIPGTARWYF
TRBV6-5	TRBJ1-5	.	.	TGTGCCAGCAGCGAGGGGGTTTACAGCAATCAGCCCCAGCATTTT	CASSEGVYSNQPQHF
TRBV19	TRBJ2-5	.	TRBD1	TGTGCCAGTAGTCTACGGACAGGGATTGGCCAAGAGACCCAGTACTTC	CASSLRTGIGQETQYF
TRBV5-5	TRBJ2-1	.	TRBD2	TGTGCCAGCATCCCGACTAGCGGGAGTGGGTTCTTC	CASIPTSGSGFF
TRBV29-1	TRBJ2-1	.	.	TGCAGCGTTGACAGGAGCGTCCGTGGAGATGAGCAGTTCTTC	CSVDRSVRGDEQFF
TRBV7-3	TRBJ2-2	few	.	TGTGCCAGCAGCCCGCAGGACAGGAACACCGGGGAGCTGTTTTTT	CASSPQDRNTGELFF
TRBV6-1	TRBJ1-2	.	.	TGTGCCAGCTCCCCAGGCATCTATGGCTACACCTTC	CASSPGIYGYTF
TRBV15	TRBJ1-1	.	.	TGTGCCACCAGCAGAGATCTGGCTACCCATAGTAGGGGTGAAGCTTTCTTT	CATSRDLATHSRGEAFF
TRBV10-1	TRBJ2-7	.	.	TGCGCCAGCAGTGGGACCGGCCTCTGGGACGAGCAGTACTTC	CASSGTGLWDEQYF
TRBV28	TRBJ1-1	.	TRBD1	TGTGCCAGCAGTACAACCGGACAGGGGGCGACTGAAGCTTTCTTT	CASSTTGQGATEAFF
TRBV7-7	TRBJ2-1	.	.	TGTGCCAGCAGCTTCACCGGGAGCTCCTACAATGAGCAGTTCTTC	CASSFTGSSYNEQFF
TRBV2	TRBJ2-5	.	.	TGTGCCAGCAGTGGGCAGGGATTTATTACGGAGACCCAGTACTTC	CASSGQGFITETQYF
TRBV5-1	TRBJ2-3	.	.	TGCGCCAGCAGCTTGGCTACTATAAGCACAGATACGCAGTATTTT	CASSLATISTDTQYF